This T cell receptor beta chain derives from a study of T-cell reconstitution after alpha-beta-depleted transplantation in children. Study conclusions and caveats: T cells produced anew were the main source of T-cell counts and diversity one year after transplant. Expanded graft clones numbering several hundred reportedly gave rise to alpha-beta T cells about two months after transplant.

The CDR3 extends over 17 amino acids. The germline V gene has CDR1 SGHTA and CDR2 FQGNSA. V lost 5 bases to trimming and J lost 0 bases, with 17 bases between them. TCRbeta library preparation incorporated unique molecular identifiers. MiXCR, run by TCRdb on the PCR reads, gives a single entry per CDR3 protein. Counted here are about 300,000 distinct CDR3 sequences, around a tenth occurring once; the ten biggest clones make up 7.5%. This clonotype was counted a few times. Its specificity is unknown. The receptor was isolated from a boy less than two years old with acute myeloid leukemia, due to receive a stem cell transplant. The material sequenced was PBMCs, taken before TCRalphabeta/CD19-depleted stem cell transplant. The rearrangement links TRBV7-2 to TRBJ2-4; tentatively, D is TRBD2 (6 bases). CDR3 residues: CASSESGGVIAKNIQYF. DNA of the CDR3: TGTGCCAGCAGCGAATCGGGCGGGGTAATAGCCAAAAACATTCAGTACTTC. The full variable domain, its missing parts supplied by reference TRBV7-2 and TRBJ2-4, is GAGVSQSPSNKVTEKGKDVELRCDPISGHTALYWYRQSLGQGLEFLIYFQGNSAPDKSGLPSDRFSAERTGGSVSTLTIQRTQQEDSAVYLCASSESGGVIAKNIQYFGAGTRLSVL.